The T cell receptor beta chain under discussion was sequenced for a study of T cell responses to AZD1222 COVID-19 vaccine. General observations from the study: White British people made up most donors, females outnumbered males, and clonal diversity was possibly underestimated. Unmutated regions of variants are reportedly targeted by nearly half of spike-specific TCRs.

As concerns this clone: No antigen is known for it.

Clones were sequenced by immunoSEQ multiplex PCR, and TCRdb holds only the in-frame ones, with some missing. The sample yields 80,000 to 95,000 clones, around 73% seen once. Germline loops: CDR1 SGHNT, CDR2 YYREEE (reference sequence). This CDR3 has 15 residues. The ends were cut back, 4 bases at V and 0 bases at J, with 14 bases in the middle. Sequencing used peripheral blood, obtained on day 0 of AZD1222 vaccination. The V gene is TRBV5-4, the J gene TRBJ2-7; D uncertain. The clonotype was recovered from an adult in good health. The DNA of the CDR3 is TGTGCCAGCAGCATCATCGGGCGGAGCTCCTACGAGCAGTACTTC. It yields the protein CASSIIGRSSYEQYF.